These 12 T cell receptor beta chains came from one sample sequenced in a study of cytomegalovirus exposure and HLA in healthy donors. Clones were sequenced by immunoSEQ multiplex PCR, and TCRdb holds only the in-frame ones, with some missing. The sample records about 110,000 clones, under 85% being singletons. The sample taken for sequencing was PBMCs. These receptors all come from a woman aged 18-29 years in good health and CMV-seronegative.

J is TRBJ2-1 and V is TRBV10-3, with TRBD2 matching 9 bases. The CDR3 runs 15 residues. The V and J ends lost 0 bases and 3 bases, in that order; junction bases with no gene match: 0. Germline V CDR1 and CDR2: ENHRY, SYGVKD. CDR3 region: CAISESSGGYNEQFF. The CDR3 nucleotides are TGTGCCATCAGTGAGTCTAGCGGGGGCTACAATGAGCAGTTCTTC.

This clone appeared a single time. The chain uses TRBV14 and TRBJ1-2; 7 nucleotides agree with TRBD1. Germline V gene sequence: CDR1 SGHDN, CDR2 FVKESK. V was pared by 5 bases and J by 3 bases, with 6 bases of the junction left unmatched. The CDR3 runs to 14 residues. CDR3 residues: CASSVGGQDYGYTF. The CDR3 bases are TGTGCCAGCAGCGTGGGAGGACAGGACTATGGCTACACCTTC.

The chain employs TRBV25-1 and TRBJ2-3, with 11 bases fitting TRBD2. CDR1 is MGHDK and CDR2 is SYGVNS in the germline V gene. CDR3 size: 18 residues. Trimming cost V 3 bases and J 3 bases; bases outside gene matches: 11. This chain's CDR3 is CASSDRLAGGRKTDTQYF. The CDR3 nucleotides are TGTGCCAGCAGTGATCGTCTAGCGGGGGGACGTAAGACAGATACGCAGTATTTT. Full variable domain (remainder filled in from reference TRBV25-1 and TRBJ2-3): EADIYQTPRYLVIGTGKKITLECSQTMGHDKMYWYQQDPGMELHLIHYSYGVNSTEKGDLSSESTVSRIRTEHFPLTLESARPSHTSQYLCASSDRLAGGRKTDTQYFGPGTRLTVL.

The V and J genes are TRBV7-2 and TRBJ1-5, with D uncertain. Trimming removed 4 bases from V and 11 bases from J, with 15 bases in between. This CDR3 is 13 amino acids long. Looked up from germline, CDR1 is SGHTA and CDR2 is FQGNSA. As DNA, the CDR3 is TGTGCCAGCAGCTCCAGCACCTTGGAGGCCCAGCATTTT. Its translation is CASSSSTLEAQHF.

This sequence joins TRBV25-1 and TRBJ2-7; weak D call: TRBD1 (5 bases). Germline V lookup: CDR1 MGHDK, CDR2 SYGVNS. This CDR3 spans 16 amino acids. V was shortened by 3 bases and J by 5 bases, with 20 bases between the two germline ends. CDR3 protein: CASSDLSREGGDEQYF. The CDR3 coding sequence is TGTGCCAGCAGTGATCTCTCCAGGGAAGGCGGCGACGAGCAGTACTTC.

The chain has TRBV9 and TRBJ2-5; possibly TRBD1 for D (5 bases). Trimming stripped 4 bases from V and 3 bases from J, with 13 bases between. The CDR3 covers 14 residues. Germline V gives CDR1 SGDLS, CDR2 YYNGEE. The CDR3 loop reads CASSSGQGEETQYF. The CDR3 DNA reads TGTGCCAGCAGCTCCGGACAAGGGGAAGAGACCCAGTACTTC.

The rearrangement links TRBV6-5 to TRBJ2-2; TRBD2 aligns across 8 bases. The length of the CDR3 is 14 residues. V shed 5 bases and J 6 bases; nucleotides not matched to a gene: 5. Germline CDR1 MNHEY, CDR2 SVGAGI. CDR3 nucleotide sequence: TGTGCCAGCAGTCTTAGCGGGGACCCCGGGGAGCTGTTTTTT. Its translation: CASSLSGDPGELFF.

This clone was observed once. The chain has TRBV25-1 and TRBJ1-5; a weak D match, TRBD1 (6 bases). The CDR3 runs 15 residues. Trimming cost V 3 bases and J 0 bases, with 9 bases left between them. The germline CDR1 and CDR2 sequences are MGHDK and SYGVNS. The CDR3 protein is CASSDAGDSNQPQHF. The CDR3 DNA sequence: TGTGCCAGCAGTGATGCAGGGGATAGCAATCAGCCCCAGCATTTT.

The chain has TRBV9 and TRBJ2-5, with TRBD1 identical over 11 bases. Germline CDR1 reads SGDLS; CDR2 reads YYNGEE. The CDR3 loop spans 16 amino acids. Germline trimming cut 3 bases from V and 4 bases from J; bases unmatched to any gene: 8. CDR3 nucleotide sequence: TGTGCCAGCAGCGCGGGGACAGGGGGGATCACAGAGACCCAGTACTTC. The encoded protein is CASSAGTGGITETQYF.

The chain combines TRBV19 with TRBJ1-2, with no clear D. Trimming stripped 3 bases from V and 4 bases from J, with 12 bases between. Germline CDR1 reads LNHDA; CDR2 reads SQIVND (reference sequence). The CDR3 runs to 14 residues. The CDR3 sequence: CASSISGFGYGYTF. Written as DNA, the CDR3 is TGTGCCAGTAGTATTTCCGGGTTTGGCTATGGCTACACCTTC. The full variable domain, in which reference TRBV19 and TRBJ1-2 provide the parts outside the CDR3, is DGGITQSPKYLFRKEGQNVTLSCEQNLNHDAMYWYRQDPGQGLRLIYYSQIVNDFQKGDIAEGYSVSREKKESFPLTVTSAQKNPTAFYLCASSISGFGYGYTFGSGTRLTVV.

The chain links TRBV5-1 to TRBJ2-7; possibly TRBD1 for D (6 bases). The germline V and J ends were trimmed by 0 bases and 6 bases, with 10 bases remaining between them. There are 13 residues in the CDR3. The germline V gene encodes CDR1 SGHRS and CDR2 YFSETQ. CDR3 DNA sequence: TGCGCCAGCAGCTTGGTGGAAGGGGGCGAGCAGTACTTC. Protein: CASSLVEGGEQYF.

The CDR3 here is CASSPSLQGSSYNSPLHF. The CDR3 bases are TGTGCCAGCAGCCCCTCCCTACAGGGGAGCTCCTATAATTCACCCCTCCACTTT. The J gene is TRBJ1-6, the V gene TRBV7-8, with 7 bases aligning to TRBD1. Germline trimming cut 5 bases from V and 0 bases from J; bases unmatched to any gene: 10. The CDR3 contains 18 residues. CDR1 and CDR2 from the germline V gene are SGHVS and FQNEAQ. Variable domain in full (rest from reference TRBV7-8 and TRBJ1-6): GAGVSQSPRYKVAKRGQDVALRCDPISGHVSLFWYQQALGQGPEFLTYFQNEAQLDKSGLPSDRFFAERPEGSVSTLKIQRTQQEDSAVYLCASSPSLQGSSYNSPLHFGNGTRLTVT.